The 13 T cell receptor beta chains presented below share a single source sample, sequenced in a study of T cell clones after liver transplantation. Method: immunoSEQ multiplex PCR; TCRdb's copy keeps in-frame clones and lacks some. The sample yields 95,000 to 130,000 clones, about nine tenths seen once. Sequenced here: CD4+ T cells from blood, sampled 12 months after liver transplant. Receptor source: a human patient who received a liver transplant. These T cells may partly come from the graft donor.

This chain links TRBV7-8 with TRBJ2-7; D tentatively reads TRBD1 or TRBD2 (5 bases each). CDR3 length equals 18 residues. Looked up from germline, CDR1 is SGHVS and CDR2 is FQNEAQ. V gave up 1 base and J gave up 0 bases, with 19 bases separating them. CDR3 sequence: CASSLESRSGPPSYEQYF. CDR3 DNA: TGTGCCAGCAGCTTAGAATCACGTTCGGGGCCCCCCTCCTACGAGCAGTACTTC. Drawing the rest from reference TRBV7-8 and TRBJ2-7, the complete variable domain is GAGVSQSPRYKVAKRGQDVALRCDPISGHVSLFWYQQALGQGPEFLTYFQNEAQLDKSGLPSDRFFAERPEGSVSTLKIQRTQQEDSAVYLCASSLESRSGPPSYEQYFGPGTRLTVT.

The V gene is TRBV5-1, the J gene TRBJ2-7; D is perhaps TRBD2 (6 bases). Deletions cut 0 bases from V and 3 bases from J, with 10 bases between. This CDR3 comprises 14 residues. Germline V gene sequence: CDR1 SGHRS, CDR2 YFSETQ. DNA for the CDR3: TGCGCCAGCAGCTTGGTGGGGGGAGGCTACGAGCAGTACTTC. Encoded protein: CASSLVGGGYEQYF. Together with reference TRBV5-1 and TRBJ2-7, the CDR3 gives the full variable domain: KAGVTQTPRYLIKTRGQQVTLSCSPISGHRSVSWYQQTPGQGLQFLFEYFSETQRNKGNFPGRFSGRQFSNSRSEMNVSTLELGDSALYLCASSLVGGGYEQYFGPGTRLTVT.

V usage is TRBV5-1 and J usage is TRBJ1-1, with unresolved D. Germline V gives CDR1 SGHRS, CDR2 YFSETQ. The CDR3 loop spans 14 amino acids. Trimming stripped 3 bases from V and 5 bases from J, with 14 bases between. The CDR3 protein is CASSSGSIQTEAFF. In DNA form, the CDR3 reads TGCGCCAGCAGCTCTGGGTCTATCCAGACTGAAGCTTTCTTT. The whole variable domain, filled in from reference TRBV5-1 and TRBJ1-1, reads KAGVTQTPRYLIKTRGQQVTLSCSPISGHRSVSWYQQTPGQGLQFLFEYFSETQRNKGNFPGRFSGRQFSNSRSEMNVSTLELGDSALYLCASSSGSIQTEAFFGQGTRLTVV.

This sequence joins TRBV5-6 and TRBJ2-7, with unresolved D. Germline assignment: CDR1 SGHDT and CDR2 YYEEEE. V lost 0 bases to trimming and J lost 3 bases, with 10 bases between them. This CDR3 comprises 14 residues. The CDR3 region has the DNA TGTGCCAGCAGCTTGGGGAGTCGCCTCTACGAGCAGTACTTC. Protein product: CASSLGSRLYEQYF.

The rearrangement uses TRBV6-5 and TRBJ2-5; no definite D call. The CDR3 covers 14 residues. V dropped 2 bases and J dropped 2 bases, with 9 bases sitting between them. Germline V gene data show CDR1 as MNHEY and CDR2 as SVGAGI. CDR3 region: CASSYLQTQETQYF. In DNA form, the CDR3 reads TGTGCCAGCAGTTACCTCCAGACTCAAGAGACCCAGTACTTC.

The genes are TRBV9 and TRBJ2-5; TRBD2 is a possible D gene (6 bases). V lost 2 bases and J lost 5, with 10 bases in between. CDR1 is SGDLS, CDR2 YYNGEE, per germline. The CDR3 contains 13 residues. CDR3 coding DNA: TGTGCCAGCAGCGTTACCGGGAGCGAGACCCAGTACTTC. Translated: CASSVTGSETQYF. The full variable domain, its missing parts supplied by reference TRBV9 and TRBJ2-5, is DSGVTQTPKHLITATGQRVTLRCSPRSGDLSVYWYQQSLDQGLQFLIQYYNGEERAKGNILERFSAQQFPDLHSELNLSSLELGDSALYFCASSVTGSETQYFGPGTRLLVL.

The sample holds one count of this clone. This chain connects TRBV11-1 to TRBJ1-1; D may be TRBD1 (5 bases). The CDR3 is 16 residues long. Germline V gene data show CDR1 as SGHAT and CDR2 as FQDESV (reference sequence). V lost 5 bases, J lost 1 base, and 17 bases lay in between. The CDR3 reads CASSPSRGEGNTEAFF. DNA for the CDR3: TGTGCCAGCAGCCCCTCAAGGGGAGAGGGGAACACTGAAGCTTTCTTT.

This chain joins TRBV6-1 and TRBJ1-4, with D unclear. The V gene lost 6 bases and the J gene lost 0 bases, with 8 bases spanning the gap. Germline loops: CDR1 MNHNS, CDR2 SASEGT. The CDR3 has 14 residues. The CDR3 sequence: CASRNMATNEKLFF. CDR3 coding DNA: TGTGCCAGCAGAAATATGGCAACTAATGAAAAACTGTTTTTT.

The chain has TRBV9 and TRBJ2-6; possibly TRBD2 for D (6 bases). The CDR3 is made up of 17 amino acids. V lost 0 bases to trimming and J lost 0 bases, with 10 bases between them. Germline values: CDR1 SGDLS, CDR2 YYNGEE. The CDR3 is CASSVDGGFSGANVLTF. As DNA, the CDR3 is TGTGCCAGCAGCGTAGACGGGGGTTTCTCTGGGGCCAACGTCCTGACTTTC.

This chain uses TRBV7-8 with TRBJ1-5; TRBD1 is a possible D gene (5 bases). Per the germline V gene, CDR1 is SGHVS and CDR2 is FQNEAQ. This CDR3 is built from 16 residues. The germline V and J ends were trimmed by 2 bases and 3 bases, with 14 bases remaining between them. The CDR3 DNA reads as TGTGCCAGCAGCTTAAGGCGCTGGGGGAACAATCAGCCCCAGCATTTT. Its protein product is CASSLRRWGNNQPQHF.

This sequence joins TRBV18 and TRBJ2-1; maybe TRBD1 (5 bases). V was cut by 0 bases and J by 4 bases, with 13 bases left in between. Germline V gene lookup returns CDR1 KGHSH and CDR2 LQKENI. The CDR3 spans 16 residues. The CDR3 reads CASSPPGQGRYNEQFF. CDR3 coding DNA: TGTGCCAGCTCACCACCAGGGCAGGGCCGATACAATGAGCAGTTCTTC.

This clone was counted a single time. The chain is built from TRBV29-1 and TRBJ1-2; D perhaps matches TRBD1 (6 bases). There are 14 residues in the CDR3. In germline, CDR1 is SQVTM, CDR2 ANQGSEA. The ends were cut back, 7 bases at V and 7 bases at J, with 22 bases in the middle. In DNA form, the CDR3 reads TGCAGCGACAATTTACAACAGGGATTTTGTGGCTACACCTTC. Its protein product is CSDNLQQGFCGYTF.

This rearrangement joins TRBV9 to TRBJ1-1; D remains ambiguous. Between the trimmed V and J ends, which lost 2 bases and 5 bases, there was a span of 16 bases. Germline CDR1 reads SGDLS; CDR2 reads YYNGEE. CDR3 size: 15 residues. CDR3 bases: TGTGCCAGCAGCGTGTTACCGAGTCCGGAAACTGAAGCTTTCTTT. Translating gives CASSVLPSPETEAFF.